The 30 T cell receptor beta chains in this list originate from one sample, sequenced in a study of shared clonotypes between healthy human individuals. Clones were sequenced by immunoSEQ multiplex PCR, and TCRdb holds only the in-frame ones, with some missing. Altogether about a million clones are present, about 75% being singletons, with the ten largest covering over 1.3%. The sequenced sample was memory CD4+ T cells sorted from blood. Indicated subset: CD45RA-negative fraction. Receptors were obtained from a man younger than 30 in good health.

The chain links TRBV5-4 to TRBJ1-4, with TRBD1 matching 11 bases. Unmatched junction bases numbered 8, after V lost 2 bases and J lost 5 bases. CDR3 length: 17 amino acids. Per the germline V gene, CDR1 is SGHNT and CDR2 is YYREEE (reference sequence). CDR3 sequence (DNA): TGTGCCAGCAGCTTTACCGGGACAGGGGGTGGGAATGAAAAACTGTTTTTT. Amino acid sequence: CASSFTGTGGGNEKLFF.

The chain uses TRBV7-9 and TRBJ2-1; 12 bases line up with TRBD1. The junction had 9 bases not matched to a gene; V was cut back by 4 bases and J by 5 bases. CDR1 SEHNR and CDR2 FQNEAQ come from the germline V gene (reference sequence). The CDR3 is made up of 17 amino acids. The CDR3 coding sequence is TGTGCCAGCAGCTCGCCGGGACAGGGGGCACAGAACAATGAGCAGTTCTTC. As protein: CASSSPGQGAQNNEQFF.

This clone was seen more than once but under ten times. The chain couples TRBV15 to TRBJ1-6; D is undetermined. With 0 bases removed from V and 6 bases from J, the gap between germline ends came to 0 bases. Germline-derived CDR1 and CDR2 are LNHNV and YYDKDF (reference sequence). The CDR3 length is 12 residues. CDR3 sequence: CATSRDNSPLHF. The DNA of the CDR3 is TGTGCCACCAGCAGAGATAATTCACCCCTCCACTTT.

This clone was seen more than once but under ten times. The chain uses TRBV16 and TRBJ2-2, with D unresolved. Germline CDR1 reads KGHSY; CDR2 reads FQNENV. The CDR3 has 14 residues. Trimming cost V 4 bases and J 1 base, with 7 bases left between them. CDR3 sequence: CASSLLKNTGELFF. The CDR3 nucleotides read TGTGCCAGCAGCCTACTAAAGAACACCGGGGAGCTGTTTTTT.

The chain couples TRBV4-1 to TRBJ2-2; D is uncertain. Between the trimmed V and J ends, which lost 0 bases and 0 bases, there was a span of 8 bases. The CDR3 covers 16 residues. CDR1 is MGHRA, CDR2 YSYEKL, per germline. CDR3 in amino acids: CASSQEPAPNTGELFF. CDR3 sequence (DNA): TGCGCCAGCAGCCAAGAACCAGCGCCGAACACCGGGGAGCTGTTTTTT.

The genes are TRBV5-1 and TRBJ2-3; unclear D gene. With 4 bases removed from V and 0 bases from J, the gap between germline ends came to 12 bases. Germline lookup yields CDR1 SGHRS and CDR2 YFSETQ. The CDR3 is 15 residues long. CDR3 amino acids: CASSPTRPSTDTQYF. The CDR3 DNA follows: TGCGCCAGCAGCCCAACCAGGCCCAGCACAGATACGCAGTATTTT.

This sequence joins TRBV4-2 and TRBJ2-5, with D unclear. The CDR3 covers 15 residues. Trimming took off 5 bases at V and 1 base at J, with 14 bases between the two ends. CDR1 and CDR2 from the germline V gene are LGHNA and YNFKEQ. The CDR3 spells CASSLDSRTQETQYF. The DNA for the CDR3 is TGTGCCAGCAGCTTAGACTCTCGAACCCAAGAGACCCAGTACTTC.

The CDR3 reads CASSLRDQETQYF. Written as DNA, the CDR3 is TGTGCCAGCAGCCTTCGGGACCAAGAGACCCAGTACTTC. This chain links TRBV7-2 with TRBJ2-5, with D unresolved. This CDR3 comprises 13 residues. Germline CDR1 reads SGHTA; CDR2 reads FQGNSA. V gave up 5 bases and J gave up 0 bases, with 7 bases separating them.

This chain links TRBV5-4 with TRBJ2-5; 9 bases agree with TRBD1. The CDR3 length is 16 residues. With V trimmed by 4 bases and J by 6 bases, 13 bases remained unmatched. CDR1 and CDR2 from the germline V gene are SGHNT and YYREEE (reference sequence). This CDR3 reads CASSTRDRDSGKTQYF. The CDR3 DNA reads as TGTGCCAGCAGCACCCGGGACAGGGATTCAGGGAAGACCCAGTACTTC.

This clone was seen only once. The V call is TRBV6-6, the J call TRBJ2-7; D is undetermined. CDR1 and CDR2 from the germline V gene are MNHNY and SVGAGI (reference sequence). The CDR3 runs 15 residues. V lost 2 bases, J lost 3 bases, and 14 bases lay in between. CDR3 DNA sequence: TGTGCCAGCAGTTACCCCGGCACGGCCAACTACGAGCAGTACTTC. This sequence encodes CASSYPGTANYEQYF.

The rearrangement joins TRBV5-4 to TRBJ2-2; D might be TRBD2 (5 bases). The V end was cut by 0 bases, the J end by 3 bases, with 6 bases between. CDR1 is SGHNT, CDR2 YYREEE, per germline (reference sequence). The CDR3 is 14 residues long. CDR3 loop: CASSLGRDTGELFF. The CDR3 bases are TGTGCCAGCAGCTTGGGGCGGGACACCGGGGAGCTGTTTTTT.

V gene TRBV7-2 combines with J gene TRBJ2-5; TRBD1 agrees at 9 bases. The CDR3 length is 13 residues. The V gene end was trimmed by 5 bases and the J gene end by 5 bases; junction bases not matched to a gene: 3. From germline, CDR1 is SGHTA and CDR2 FQGNSA. The CDR3 region is CASSGTGWETQYF. The CDR3 nucleotides are TGTGCCAGCAGCGGGACAGGGTGGGAGACCCAGTACTTC.

In its sample, this clone was seen once. The chain is built from TRBV7-8 and TRBJ2-5; tentatively, D is TRBD1 or TRBD2 (5 bases each). The CDR3 runs 15 residues. Trimming took off 0 bases at V and 5 bases at J, with 13 bases between the two ends. Germline V gives CDR1 SGHVS, CDR2 FQNEAQ. In DNA, the CDR3 is TGTGCCAGCAGCTTAGCCACCGGGACGATGGAGACCCAGTACTTC. Amino acid sequence: CASSLATGTMETQYF.

This clone was detected ten times or more. The chain couples TRBV7-9 to TRBJ2-7, with D uncertain. CDR1 and CDR2 (germline): SEHNR, FQNEAQ (reference sequence). This CDR3 comprises 11 residues. V lost 5 bases, J lost 7 bases, and 9 bases lay in between. CDR3 DNA sequence: TGTGCCAGCAGCCCCGTGAGGGAGCAGTACTTC. Translation: CASSPVREQYF.

This clone was seen just once. The rearrangement joins TRBV7-2 to TRBJ2-7; perhaps D is TRBD1 or TRBD2 (5 bases each). Trimming cost V 4 bases and J 3 bases, with 10 bases left between them. The CDR3 spans 13 residues. In germline, CDR1 is SGHTA, CDR2 FQGNSA. CDR3 coding DNA: TGTGCCAGCAGCTCCCGGGACCACTACGAGCAGTACTTC. This encodes CASSSRDHYEQYF.

The V gene is TRBV2, the J gene TRBJ1-2; TRBD1 matches at 8 bases. V lost 5 bases and J lost 4; bases outside the gene matches: 3. This CDR3 comprises 13 residues. CDR1 and CDR2 (germline): SNHLY, FYNNEI. CDR3: CASSPQGAYGYTF. The CDR3 nucleotides are TGTGCCAGCAGTCCCCAGGGGGCCTATGGCTACACCTTC.

The chain links TRBV2 to TRBJ2-3, with D possibly called TRBD1 or TRBD2 (6 bases each). V was pared by 2 bases and J by 1 base, with 13 bases between. CDR3 size: 16 residues. Per germline, CDR1 SNHLY and CDR2 FYNNEI. For the CDR3, the DNA is TGTGCCAGCAGTGAACCAGGGGAGGAGGGCACAGATACGCAGTATTTT. This translates into CASSEPGEEGTDTQYF.

Comment on this clone: Within the sample, other DNA sequences also encode this same CDR3. The V gene is TRBV6-1, the J gene TRBJ1-6, with TRBD1 matching over 9 bases. The ends lost 5 bases at V and 5 bases at J; junction bases unmatched: 1. The CDR3 totals 14 residues. CDR1 is MNHNS and CDR2 is SASEGT in the germline V gene. The CDR3 loop is CASSRDRDNSPLHF. The CDR3 nucleotides are TGTGCCAGCAGTAGGGACAGGGATAATTCACCCCTCCACTTT.

The rearrangement uses TRBV10-2 and TRBJ2-2; D may be TRBD1 (6 bases). Germline V gene data show CDR1 as WSHSY and CDR2 as SAAADI. V gave up 6 bases and J gave up 8 bases, with 16 bases separating them. CDR3 length: 14 residues. CDR3 nucleotide sequence: TGCGCCAGCAGCCGCGACAGGTGGGAGGGGGAGCTGTTTTTT. This sequence encodes CASSRDRWEGELFF.

V is TRBV5-1 and J is TRBJ1-1, with a possible D match to TRBD1 (6 bases). The CDR3 loop spans 15 amino acids. Trimming pared 4 bases from V and 1 base from J, leaving 14 bases between. Germline V lookup: CDR1 SGHRS, CDR2 YFSETQ. The CDR3 sequence: CASSMPGHTNTEAFF. For the CDR3, the DNA is TGCGCCAGCAGCATGCCGGGACATACGAACACTGAAGCTTTCTTT.

This rearrangement joins TRBV18 to TRBJ2-1; 10 positions agree with TRBD2. The V and J ends lost 0 bases and 5 bases, in that order; junction bases with no gene match: 7. From germline, CDR1 is KGHSH and CDR2 LQKENI. The length of the CDR3 is 17 residues. In nucleotides, the CDR3 is TGTGCCAGCTCACCACCGGGACTAGCGACACAGAACAATGAGCAGTTCTTC. Translating it yields CASSPPGLATQNNEQFF.

Note on this clone: Additional DNA sequences in this sample encode the identical CDR3. V and J are TRBV7-2 and TRBJ2-5; perhaps TRBD1 as D (6 bases). CDR3 length: 14 amino acids. With 2 bases removed from V and 5 bases from J, the gap between germline ends came to 12 bases. From germline, CDR1 is SGHTA and CDR2 FQGNSA. The CDR3 region is CASSLTGKGETQYF. The CDR3 DNA reads as TGTGCCAGCAGCTTAACAGGGAAGGGCGAGACCCAGTACTTC.

V usage is TRBV5-1 and J usage is TRBJ1-4, with TRBD1 as a possible D gene (6 bases). Trimming removed 4 bases from V and 2 bases from J, with 15 bases in between. Per the germline V gene, CDR1 is SGHRS and CDR2 is YFSETQ. This CDR3 is built from 16 residues. CDR3 nucleotides: TGCGCCAGCAGCCGGATTCTAGGGGGGACTAATGAAAAACTGTTTTTT. Translated: CASSRILGGTNEKLFF.

This clone was observed many times. V and J are TRBV5-1 and TRBJ2-3; 8 positions match TRBD1. This CDR3 spans 15 amino acids. In germline, CDR1 is SGHRS, CDR2 YFSETQ. V was clipped by 4 bases and J by 1 base; unmatched bases: 5. The CDR3 DNA reads as TGCGCCAGCAGCAGCGGACAGGGAGGCACAGATACGCAGTATTTT. Translating it yields CASSSGQGGTDTQYF.

The rearrangement joins TRBV27 to TRBJ2-7; tentatively, D is TRBD2 (6 bases). Germline V gene data show CDR1 as MNHEY and CDR2 as SMNVEV (reference sequence). The CDR3 has 17 residues. Trimming shortened V by 2 bases and J by 6 bases, and 23 bases separated the two germline ends. The DNA of the CDR3 is TGTGCCAGCAGTTTAACATCGGGCGGGGCCCTCCGGGGCGAGCAGTACTTC. It translates to CASSLTSGGALRGEQYF.

The CDR3 DNA is TGCAGCGTTGCTCGGGCAGGCAACACTGAAGCTTTCTTT. Protein: CSVARAGNTEAFF. The V and J genes are TRBV29-1 and TRBJ1-1; D is uncertain. The CDR3 runs to 13 residues. The V and J ends lost 4 bases and 2 bases respectively, with 11 bases between them. Germline CDR1 reads SQVTM; CDR2 reads ANQGSEA.

This sequence joins TRBV6-5 and TRBJ1-4, with a tentative D call TRBD1 (5 bases). This CDR3 contains 16 residues. Trimming stripped 0 bases from V and 7 bases from J, with 15 bases between. Germline CDR1 reads MNHEY; CDR2 reads SVGAGI. CDR3 nucleotides: TGTGCCAGCAGTTACTCTGGGGCGCTGGACTTTGAAAAACTGTTTTTT. Translation gives CASSYSGALDFEKLFF.

The chain recombines TRBV30 with TRBJ2-2, with 9 bases fitting TRBD2. The V and J ends lost 1 base and 4 bases, in that order; junction bases with no gene match: 4. Germline V lookup: CDR1 GTSNPN, CDR2 SVGIG (reference sequence). CDR3 length: 15 amino acids. The chain's CDR3 is CAWSGRGGATGELFF. Written as DNA, the CDR3 is TGTGCCTGGAGTGGGCGCGGGGGGGCCACCGGGGAGCTGTTTTTT.

The chain couples TRBV10-1 to TRBJ2-7, with D uncertain. Between the trimmed V and J ends, which lost 9 bases and 2 bases, there was a span of 8 bases. The CDR3 has 11 residues. From germline, CDR1 is WNHNN and CDR2 SYGVQD (reference sequence). CDR3 bases: TGCGCCAGGTGGGAACCCTACGAGCAGTACTTC. Translating it yields CARWEPYEQYF.

V gene TRBV30 combines with J gene TRBJ1-5, with unresolved D. The germline gives CDR1 GTSNPN, CDR2 SVGIG (reference sequence). V lost 3 bases to trimming and J lost 2 bases, with 17 bases between them. The CDR3 totals 16 residues. In DNA form, the CDR3 reads TGTGCCTGGAGCGAACTCGGACTATTAGGCAATCAGCCCCAGCATTTT. Encoded protein: CAWSELGLLGNQPQHF.